These 7 T cell receptor beta chains were sequenced from one sample in a study of cytomegalovirus exposure and HLA in healthy donors. The PCR made use of 60 Vbeta and 13 Jbeta primers. The assay was immunoSEQ multiplex PCR, and TCRdb's table has in-frame clones only and misses some. Here the sample spans approximately 130,000 clones, approximately 8% being singletons. Sample: PBMCs. All receptors come from a woman aged 40 to 49 in good health and CMV-seropositive.

There are a few counts of this clone. A junction boundary mismatches the germline segment, possibly from a read error. V is TRBV4-2 and J is TRBJ2-2, with 11 bases lining up with TRBD1. The CDR3 is 18 amino acids. Germline assignment: CDR1 LGHNA and CDR2 YNFKEQ. The CDR3 loop is CASSKDPQGQGGKWELFF. The CDR3 coding sequence is TGTGCCAGCAGCAAAGACCCCCAGGGACAGGGGGGTAAGTGGGAGCTGTTTTTT.

In its sample, this clone was seen a few times. The V and J genes are TRBV18 and TRBJ2-7; D may be TRBD1 (7 bases). Per germline, CDR1 KGHSH and CDR2 LQKENI. The CDR3 has 15 residues. Trimming shortened V by 0 bases and J by 7 bases, and 16 bases separated the two germline ends. CDR3 sequence reads: CASSPPSRGAWEQYF. CDR3 DNA sequence: TGTGCCAGCTCACCACCTTCCAGGGGGGCCTGGGAGCAGTACTTC.

At least ten counts were recorded for this clone. The rearrangement joins TRBV19 to TRBJ2-1; 10 bases agree with TRBD2. The CDR3 length is 14 residues. With V trimmed by 10 bases and J by 3 bases, 6 bases remained unmatched. Germline V gene data show CDR1 as LNHDA and CDR2 as SQIVND (reference sequence). CDR3 region: CATSGGAFYNEQFF. Here the CDR3 DNA reads TGTGCCACCAGCGGGGGGGCCTTCTACAATGAGCAGTTCTTC.

V and J are TRBV27 and TRBJ2-1, with 13 bases aligning to TRBD2. Germline V gives CDR1 MNHEY, CDR2 SMNVEV (reference sequence). Trimming took 4 bases from V and 7 from J; bases not matched to a gene: 7. This CDR3 spans 16 amino acids. CDR3 sequence reads: CASSSPSGLAGNEQFF. CDR3 bases: TGTGCCAGCAGTTCACCTTCGGGACTAGCGGGGAATGAGCAGTTCTTC.

The rearrangement links TRBV11-2 to TRBJ1-2; tentatively, D is TRBD1 (5 bases). The V end lost 4 bases, the J end lost 4 bases, and 19 bases lay between the germline ends. The germline CDR1 and CDR2 sequences are SGHAT and FQNNGV. This CDR3 is built from 16 residues. This CDR3 is CASSSGLKKKSYGYTF. CDR3 in DNA: TGTGCCAGCAGCTCGGGACTCAAAAAAAAATCCTATGGCTACACCTTC.

The chain recombines TRBV30 with TRBJ2-7; possible D gene TRBD2, 6 bases. V gave up 0 bases and J gave up 2 bases, with 26 bases separating them. Per germline, CDR1 GTSNPN and CDR2 SVGIG (reference sequence). CDR3 length: 19 amino acids. The CDR3 reads CAWSVDLGSMWGTAYEQYF. The CDR3 nucleotides read TGTGCCTGGAGTGTAGATTTAGGTAGTATGTGGGGGACTGCCTACGAGCAGTACTTC.

The chain couples TRBV5-6 to TRBJ2-7, with TRBD1 identical over 11 bases. The germline CDR1 and CDR2 sequences are SGHDT and YYEEEE. After removal of 9 bases from V and 4 bases from J, the junction contained 12 bases not matched to a gene. The CDR3 extends over 15 amino acids. CDR3 region: CANSQGTGGGYEQYF. The CDR3 bases are TGTGCCAACAGTCAGGGGACAGGGGGTGGGTACGAGCAGTACTTC.